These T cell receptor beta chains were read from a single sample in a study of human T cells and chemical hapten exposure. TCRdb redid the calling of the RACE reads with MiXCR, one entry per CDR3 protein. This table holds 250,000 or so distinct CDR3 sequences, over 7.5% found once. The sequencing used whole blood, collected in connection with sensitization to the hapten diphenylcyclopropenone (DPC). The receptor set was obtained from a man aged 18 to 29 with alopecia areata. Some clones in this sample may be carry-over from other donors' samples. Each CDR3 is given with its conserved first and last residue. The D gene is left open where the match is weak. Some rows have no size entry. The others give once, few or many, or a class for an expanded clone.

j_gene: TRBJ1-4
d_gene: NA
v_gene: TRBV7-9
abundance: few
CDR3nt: TGTGCCAGCAGCTTAGGAGGTGGTCCGGGCCCAACTAATGAAAAACTGTTTTTT
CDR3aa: CASSLGGGPGPTNEKLFF

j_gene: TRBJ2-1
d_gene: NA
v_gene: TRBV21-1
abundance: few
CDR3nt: TGTGCCAGCAGCAGAGGAGGCAATGAGCAGTTCTTC
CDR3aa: CASSRGGNEQFF

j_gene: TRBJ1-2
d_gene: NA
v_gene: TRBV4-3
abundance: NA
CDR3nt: TGCGCCAGCAGCCTCCTAATTTCACGGAGTGACTATGGCTACACCTTC
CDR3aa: CASSLLISRSDYGYTF

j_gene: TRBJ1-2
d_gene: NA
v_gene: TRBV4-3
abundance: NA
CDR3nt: TGCGCCAGCAGCTTTCGATGGGAGGATGGCTACACCTTC
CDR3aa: CASSFRWEDGYTF

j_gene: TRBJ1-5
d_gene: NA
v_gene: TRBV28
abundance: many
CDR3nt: TGTGCCAGCAGTTTAAAGAGACAGGCGATCAATCAGCCCCAGCATTTT
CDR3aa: CASSLKRQAINQPQHF

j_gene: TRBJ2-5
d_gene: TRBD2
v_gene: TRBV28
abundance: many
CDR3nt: TGTGCCAGCAGCTCTAGCGGGAGGTACCAAGAGACCCAGTACTTC
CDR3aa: CASSSSGRYQETQYF

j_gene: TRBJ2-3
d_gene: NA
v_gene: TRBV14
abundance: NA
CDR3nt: TGTGCCAGCAGCCAAGGAGACAGATTTACAGATACGCAGTATTTT
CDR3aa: CASSQGDRFTDTQYF

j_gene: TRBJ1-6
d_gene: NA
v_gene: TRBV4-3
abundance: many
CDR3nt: TGCGCCAGCAGCCAAGCCGGCAGGGGTCGGAGTTCACCCCTCCACTTT
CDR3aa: CASSQAGRGRSSPLHF

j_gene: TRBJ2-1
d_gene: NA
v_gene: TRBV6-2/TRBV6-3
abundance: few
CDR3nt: TGTGCCAGCAGTTATCCCATGGGTTCCTACAATGAGCAGTTCTTC
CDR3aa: CASSYPMGSYNEQFF

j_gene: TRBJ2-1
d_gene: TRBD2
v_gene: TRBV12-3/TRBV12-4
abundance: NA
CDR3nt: TGTGCCAGCAACTTACCGCCGGGGGGCAATGAGCAGTTCTTC
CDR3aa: CASNLPPGGNEQFF

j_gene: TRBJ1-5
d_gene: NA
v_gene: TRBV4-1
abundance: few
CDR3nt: TGCGCCAGCAGCCAAGTTAGTGGGAATCAGCCCCAGCATTTT
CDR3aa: CASSQVSGNQPQHF

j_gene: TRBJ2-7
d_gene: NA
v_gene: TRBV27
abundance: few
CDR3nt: TGTGCCAGCAGTTTAAAACCCCTACGGACCTACGAGCAGTACTTC
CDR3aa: CASSLKPLRTYEQYF

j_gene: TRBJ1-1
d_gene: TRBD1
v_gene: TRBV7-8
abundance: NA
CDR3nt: TGTGCCAGCAGCTCTGTTAGACCGACAGGGAGGGTCCGCCTTAGACTTATGAACACTGAAGCTTTCTTT
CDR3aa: CASSSVRPTGRVRLRLMNTEAFF

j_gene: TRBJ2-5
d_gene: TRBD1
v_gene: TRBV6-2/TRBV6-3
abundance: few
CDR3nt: TGTGCCAGCGGACCGACAGGGACGGAAGAGACCCAGTACTTC
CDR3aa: CASGPTGTEETQYF

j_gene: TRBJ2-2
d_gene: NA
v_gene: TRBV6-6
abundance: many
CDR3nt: TGTGCCAGCAGTTACTCGACCGGGGAGCTGTTTTTT
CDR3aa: CASSYSTGELFF

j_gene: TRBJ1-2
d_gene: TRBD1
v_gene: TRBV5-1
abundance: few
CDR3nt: TGCGCCAGCAGCTCAGGACAGGTCGGCTACACCTTC
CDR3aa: CASSSGQVGYTF

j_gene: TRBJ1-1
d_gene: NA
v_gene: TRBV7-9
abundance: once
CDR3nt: TGTGCCAGCAGCCCTGAGACAGCGAACACTGGAGCTTTCTTT
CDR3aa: CASSPETANTGAFF

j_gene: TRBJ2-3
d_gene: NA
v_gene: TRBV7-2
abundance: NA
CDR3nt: TGTGCCAGCAGCCGATTAACGGGACCGGCAGGGGATACGCAGTATTTT
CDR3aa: CASSRLTGPAGDTQYF

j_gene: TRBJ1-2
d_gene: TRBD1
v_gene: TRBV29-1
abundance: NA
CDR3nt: TGCAGCGCAGGGACAGGAGCATATGGCTACACCTTC
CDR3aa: CSAGTGAYGYTF

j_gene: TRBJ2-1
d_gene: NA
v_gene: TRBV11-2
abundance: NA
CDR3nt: TGTGCCAGCAGCAGAGGATTATCGCCCCTAGCGTTCTTC
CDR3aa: CASSRGLSPLAFF

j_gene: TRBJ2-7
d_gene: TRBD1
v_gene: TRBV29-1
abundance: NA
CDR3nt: TGCAGCGCTGGGACAGGTTCGGTCTACGAGCAGTACTTC
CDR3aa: CSAGTGSVYEQYF

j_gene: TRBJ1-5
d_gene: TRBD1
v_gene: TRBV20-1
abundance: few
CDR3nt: TGCAGTGCCAATTACAGGGGGGGGCGTTATAGCAATCAGCCCCAGCATTTT
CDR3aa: CSANYRGGRYSNQPQHF

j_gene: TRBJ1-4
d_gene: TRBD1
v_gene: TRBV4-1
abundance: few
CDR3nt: TGCGCCAGCAGCCTTCTTCCACAGGGGCTGGGTGAAAAACTGTTTTTT
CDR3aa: CASSLLPQGLGEKLFF

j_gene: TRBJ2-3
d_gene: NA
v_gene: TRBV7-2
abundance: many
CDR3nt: TGTGCCAGCAGCTTAGGAATCGGGACACCCAGGAGAGATACGCAGTATTTT
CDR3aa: CASSLGIGTPRRDTQYF

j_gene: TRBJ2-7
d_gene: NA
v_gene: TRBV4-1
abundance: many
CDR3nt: TGCGCCAGCAGCTCCGACAGGCCCTACGAGCAGTACTTC
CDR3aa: CASSSDRPYEQYF

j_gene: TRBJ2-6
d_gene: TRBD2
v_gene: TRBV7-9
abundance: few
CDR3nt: TGTGCCAGCAGCTCTAGCGGGGGTTACTCTGGGGCCAACGTCCTGACTTTC
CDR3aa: CASSSSGGYSGANVLTF

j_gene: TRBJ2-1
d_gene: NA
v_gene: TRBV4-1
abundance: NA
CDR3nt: TGCGCCAGCACCCGAGGGGGGCTAGGGGAGCAGTTCTTC
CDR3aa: CASTRGGLGEQFF

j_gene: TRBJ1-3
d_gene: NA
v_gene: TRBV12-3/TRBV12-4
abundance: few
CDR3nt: TGTGCCACTGCGCCACAGCTCTTCTCTGGAAACACCATATATTTT
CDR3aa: CATAPQLFSGNTIYF

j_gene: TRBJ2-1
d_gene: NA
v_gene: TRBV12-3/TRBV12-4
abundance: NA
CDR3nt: TGTGCCAGCAGTCCCCAGGGGGGGATTGAGCAGTTCTTC
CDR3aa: CASSPQGGIEQFF

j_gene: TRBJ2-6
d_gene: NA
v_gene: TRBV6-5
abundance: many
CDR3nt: TGTGCCAGCAGTTACTCACGGGGCTCTGGGGCCAACGTCCTGACTTTC
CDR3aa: CASSYSRGSGANVLTF

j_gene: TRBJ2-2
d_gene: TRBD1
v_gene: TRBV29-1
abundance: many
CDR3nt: TGCAGCGGTGGGACAGGGAACGGGGAGCTGTTTTTT
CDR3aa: CSGGTGNGELFF

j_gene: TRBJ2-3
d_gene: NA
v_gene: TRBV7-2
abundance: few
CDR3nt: TGTGCCAGCAGCCCGCCGACAGGCACAGATACGCAGTATTTT
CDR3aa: CASSPPTGTDTQYF

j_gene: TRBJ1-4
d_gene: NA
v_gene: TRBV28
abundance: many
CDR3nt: TGTGCCAGCAGTTTTGGGGGTAGTAATGAAAAACTGTTTTTT
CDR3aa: CASSFGGSNEKLFF

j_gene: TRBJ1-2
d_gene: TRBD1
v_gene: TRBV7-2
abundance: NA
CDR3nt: TGTGCCAGCATCGGGACAGGGGATGGCTACACCTTC
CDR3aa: CASIGTGDGYTF

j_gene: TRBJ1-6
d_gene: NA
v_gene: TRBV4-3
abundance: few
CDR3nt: TGCGCCAGCAGCCGGACTCGGCAGAAGAATTCACCCCTCCACTTT
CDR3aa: CASSRTRQKNSPLHF

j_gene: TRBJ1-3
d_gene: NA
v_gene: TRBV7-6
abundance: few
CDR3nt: TGTGCCAGCAGCTTTGTCGACAGGAGACACTCTGGAAACACCATATATTTT
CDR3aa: CASSFVDRRHSGNTIYF

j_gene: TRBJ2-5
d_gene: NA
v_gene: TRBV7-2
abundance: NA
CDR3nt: TGTGCCAGCAGCTTAAACAGCGAAAGAGAGACCCAGTACTTC
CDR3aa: CASSLNSERETQYF

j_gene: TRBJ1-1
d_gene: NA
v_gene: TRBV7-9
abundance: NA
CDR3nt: TGTGCCAGCAGCCCATCCTGGATCACTGAAGCTTTCTTT
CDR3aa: CASSPSWITEAFF

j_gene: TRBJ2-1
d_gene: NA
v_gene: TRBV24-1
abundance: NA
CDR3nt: TGTGCCACCAGTGATGCGGGTGAGAAGTCCTACAATGAGCAGTTCTTC
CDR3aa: CATSDAGEKSYNEQFF

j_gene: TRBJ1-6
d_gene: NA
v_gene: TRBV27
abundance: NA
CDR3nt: TGTGCCAGCAGTTCTCGCGAAGGGTCTAATTCACCCCTCCACTTT
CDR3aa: CASSSREGSNSPLHF

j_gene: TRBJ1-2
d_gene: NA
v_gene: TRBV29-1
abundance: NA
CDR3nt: TGCAGCGTTCCCCTTGGGGTTAGTGGCTACACCTTC
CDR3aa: CSVPLGVSGYTF

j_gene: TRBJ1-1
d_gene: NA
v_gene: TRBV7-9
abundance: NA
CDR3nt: TGTGCCAGCAGCTACAGGTTCTTGAACACTGAAGCTTTCTTT
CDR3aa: CASSYRFLNTEAFF

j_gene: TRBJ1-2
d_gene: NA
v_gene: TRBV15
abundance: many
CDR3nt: TGTGCCACCAGCAGAGAGGCGTGGGGTTATGGCTACACCTTC
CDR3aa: CATSREAWGYGYTF

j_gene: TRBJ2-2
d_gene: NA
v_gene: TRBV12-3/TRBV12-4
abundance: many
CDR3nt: TGTGCCAGCAGTTTAGAACAGGGTCCCGCCGGGGAGCTGTTTTTT
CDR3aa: CASSLEQGPAGELFF

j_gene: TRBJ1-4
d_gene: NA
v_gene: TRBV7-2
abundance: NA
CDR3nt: TGTGCCAGCAGCTTAAACCCCGGAGGACGGGGCGAAAAACTGTTTTTT
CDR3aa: CASSLNPGGRGEKLFF